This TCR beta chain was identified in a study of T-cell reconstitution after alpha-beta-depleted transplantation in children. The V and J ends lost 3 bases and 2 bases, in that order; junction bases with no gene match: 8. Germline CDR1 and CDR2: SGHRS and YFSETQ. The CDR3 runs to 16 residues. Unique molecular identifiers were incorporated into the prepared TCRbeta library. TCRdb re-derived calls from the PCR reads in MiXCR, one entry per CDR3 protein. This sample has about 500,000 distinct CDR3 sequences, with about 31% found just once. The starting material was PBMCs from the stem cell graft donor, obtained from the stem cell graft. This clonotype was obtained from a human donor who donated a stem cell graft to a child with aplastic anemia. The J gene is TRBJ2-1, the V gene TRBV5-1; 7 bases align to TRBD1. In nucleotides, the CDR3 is TGCGCCAGCAGCTCGGGCGACAGGGTTCCCTACAATGAGCAGTTCTTC. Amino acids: CASSSGDRVPYNEQFF.